The entry that follows covers one TCR beta chain sequence. Its antigen is currently unknown. A quantity of about 0.45 to 1 ug RNA underwent reverse transcription using random hexamers. A single record per CDR3 protein comes from TCRdb applying MiXCR to the immunoSEQ multiplex PCR reads. The sample records about 190,000 distinct CDR3 sequences, nearly 97% being singletons. This entry is derived from a study of CD8 T cells in Susac syndrome. Overall study results and limits: None of the CD4+ T cell repertoires in Susac syndrome showed clonal expansion. The study's TCR sequencing and HLA analysis covered a relatively small number of individuals, and the study acknowledged this.

Sequencing of TCR beta was performed on blood CD8+ and CD4+ T cells. Purification of the CD8+ and CD4+ T cells relied on negative isolation, and TEMRA cells underwent FACS enrichment. From germline, CDR1 is DFQATT and CDR2 SNEGSKA (reference sequence). The CDR3 loop spans 13 amino acids. V dropped 0 bases and J dropped 11 bases, with 13 bases sitting between them. The J gene is TRBJ1-4, the V gene TRBV20-1; weak D call: TRBD1 (5 bases). Sample: CD4+ T cells from PBMCs. The source is a human donor with Susac syndrome. The CDR3: CSARESGPMKLFF. The CDR3 DNA reads TGCAGTGCTAGAGAATCGGGACCTATGAAACTGTTTTTT.